This T cell receptor (beta chain) stems from a study of blood T cell repertoires in COVID-19. For the study at large: The United States, Italy and Spain supplied acute and convalescent COVID-19 samples. From T cells, B-cell-depleted T cells, or PBMCs came the material, which was cDNA or gDNA.

V was clipped by 0 bases and J by 2 bases, with 11 bases between them. This CDR3 is built from 15 residues. Germline V gene lookup returns CDR1 LGHNA and CDR2 YSLEER. Seattle cases were enrolled at active infection and followed longitudinally. Authors' methods: Scientists estimated how many nucleated cells there were by amplifying reference gene primers. Profiling relied on immunoSEQ multiplex PCR, and the TCRdb table lists in-frame clones only, not all of them. That table gives V, J and clone size, and the DNA gave D and trimming. The sample consists of 450,000 or so clones, around 91% of them appearing once.

V is TRBV4-3 and J is TRBJ2-7; D perhaps matches TRBD1 (5 bases). The sample taken for sequencing was peripheral blood. The source of this sequence is a woman aged 40 to 50 with COVID-19, enrolled during active disease. The CDR3 here is CASSQEDSSPYEQYF. The CDR3 coding sequence is TGCGCCAGCAGCCAAGAAGACAGTTCACCCTACGAGCAGTACTTC.